This passage covers 30 T cell receptor beta chains from one sample sequenced in a study of cytomegalovirus exposure and HLA in healthy donors. PCR primers comprised 60 Vbeta and 13 Jbeta primers. The data were produced by immunoSEQ multiplex PCR, yet TCRdb's version contains in-frame clones alone and is incomplete. This sample yields 75,000 to 90,000 clones, of which less than 80% are seen a single time; about 15% belongs to the top ten. The sequenced sample was PBMCs. These receptors were collected from a woman in her thirties or forties in good health and CMV-seropositive.

The CDR3 DNA reads TGTGCCAGCACGCCAACACCACTCGGGGAGACCCAGTACTTC. This translates into CASTPTPLGETQYF. The gene calls are TRBV2 and TRBJ2-5; D gene uncertain. Germline V gene lookup returns CDR1 SNHLY and CDR2 FYNNEI. Trimming cost V 7 bases and J 5 bases, with 17 bases left between them. CDR3 length: 14 amino acids. Drawing the rest from reference TRBV2 and TRBJ2-5, the complete variable domain is EPEVTQTPSHQVTQMGQEVILRCVPISNHLYFYWYRQILGQKVEFLVSFYNNEISEKSEIFDDQFSVERPDGSNFTLKIRSTKLEDSAMYFCASTPTPLGETQYFGPGTRLLVL.

This clone was counted only a few times. This sample includes further DNA sequences coding for the same CDR3. V usage is TRBV11-2 and J usage is TRBJ1-2; weak D call: TRBD1 (6 bases). Germline V gene data show CDR1 as SGHAT and CDR2 as FQNNGV. CDR3 length equals 14 residues. Trimming removed 0 bases from V and 8 bases from J, with 13 bases in between. The CDR3 bases are TGTGCCAGCAGCTTAGAACAGGGCCGGGACGGCTACACCTTC. This encodes CASSLEQGRDGYTF.

The genes are TRBV19 and TRBJ1-5, with TRBD1 matching 11 bases. V trimming: 1 base; J trimming: 2 bases; junction bases outside the gene matches: 16. In germline, CDR1 is LNHDA, CDR2 SQIVND (reference sequence). CDR3 length equals 21 residues. The CDR3 sequence: CASSIGGFGPGQGDGNQPQHF. CDR3 nucleotides: TGTGCCAGTAGTATAGGGGGCTTTGGACCGGGACAGGGGGACGGCAATCAGCCCCAGCATTTT.

This clone was counted a single time. The chain has TRBV7-3 and TRBJ2-2; maybe TRBD2 (5 bases). The CDR3 runs to 15 residues. Germline V gene data show CDR1 as SGHTA and CDR2 as FQGTGA. Trimming cost V 8 bases and J 3 bases, with 16 bases left between them. In DNA, the CDR3 is TGTGCCAGCGGTCCCAGGACTGGAGACACCGGGGAGCTGTTTTTT. This codes for CASGPRTGDTGELFF.

This clone was seen only a few times. The gene calls are TRBV7-9 and TRBJ2-2, with 11 bases that match TRBD2. The length of the CDR3 is 15 residues. From germline, CDR1 is SEHNR and CDR2 FQNEAQ (reference sequence). V lost 4 bases, J lost 7 bases, and 5 bases stayed unmatched. The CDR3 coding sequence is TGTGCCAGCAGCTCCGGTAGCGGGAGGGGCGGGGAGCTGTTTTTT. It translates to CASSSGSGRGGELFF.

This clone was recorded a few times. This chain uses TRBV6-5 with TRBJ2-1, with D possibly matching TRBD2 (5 bases). The CDR3 loop spans 13 amino acids. The ends were cut back, 6 bases at V and 6 bases at J, with 12 bases in the middle. The germline V gene encodes CDR1 MNHEY and CDR2 SVGAGI. The CDR3: CASSPGLFNEQFF. CDR3 coding DNA: TGTGCCAGCAGCCCAGGACTTTTCAATGAGCAGTTCTTC.

The J gene is TRBJ2-3, the V gene TRBV30; TRBD1 might be the D (5 bases). CDR1 GTSNPN and CDR2 SVGIG come from the germline V gene (reference sequence). V lost 4 bases to trimming and J lost 4 bases, with 12 bases between them. The CDR3 totals 13 residues. CDR3 DNA sequence: TGTGCCTGGACGTCAGGGATGGCAGATACGCAGTATTTT. Translation gives CAWTSGMADTQYF.

This clone was counted a few times. This chain connects TRBV5-1 to TRBJ1-1; a weak D match, TRBD1 (6 bases). The length of the CDR3 is 15 residues. Trimming took 4 bases from V and 0 from J, leaving 13 bases between them. Germline CDR1 and CDR2: SGHRS and YFSETQ. Written as DNA, the CDR3 is TGCGCCAGCAGCCCGGGCGGGGGGCTGAACACTGAAGCTTTCTTT. This sequence encodes CASSPGGGLNTEAFF.

The chain carries TRBV15 and TRBJ1-1; perhaps TRBD1 as D (5 bases). The CDR3 covers 15 residues. Germline loops: CDR1 LNHNV, CDR2 YYDKDF (reference sequence). Trimming pared 4 bases from V and 1 base from J, leaving 13 bases between. CDR3 nucleotides: TGTGCCACCAGCACCCCGCAGGGCGGGAACACTGAAGCTTTCTTT. This gives the protein CATSTPQGGNTEAFF.

This sequence joins TRBV28 and TRBJ1-4; TRBD1 aligns across 8 bases. V lost 6 bases and J lost 8; bases outside the gene matches: 8. The CDR3 sequence is 14 residues long. CDR1 is MDHEN and CDR2 is SYDVKM in the germline V gene. CDR3: CASSRTGLREKLFF. CDR3 DNA sequence: TGTGCCAGCAGCCGGACAGGGCTGAGGGAAAAACTGTTTTTT.

V is TRBV2 and J is TRBJ1-2; the D gene is possibly TRBD1 (6 bases). The germline CDR1 and CDR2 sequences are SNHLY and FYNNEI. This CDR3 contains 15 residues. V was shortened by 5 bases and J by 1 base, with 14 bases between the two germline ends. For the CDR3, the DNA is TGTGCCAGCAGTCCTACAGGGTTCATTAACTATGGCTACACCTTC. It yields the protein CASSPTGFINYGYTF. The full variable domain, its missing parts supplied by reference TRBV2 and TRBJ1-2, is EPEVTQTPSHQVTQMGQEVILRCVPISNHLYFYWYRQILGQKVEFLVSFYNNEISEKSEIFDDQFSVERPDGSNFTLKIRSTKLEDSAMYFCASSPTGFINYGYTFGSGTRLTVV.

The chain employs TRBV30 and TRBJ2-7; D gene ambiguous. V lost 0 bases and J lost 8, with 11 bases in between. CDR3 size: 12 residues. CDR1 GTSNPN and CDR2 SVGIG come from the germline V gene (reference sequence). The CDR3 reads CAWSVPGSKQYF. In nucleotides, the CDR3 is TGTGCCTGGAGTGTACCAGGAAGTAAGCAGTACTTC.

Only a few counts were recorded for this clone. The chain is built from TRBV6-6 and TRBJ1-1; weak D call: TRBD1 (5 bases). The germline V gene encodes CDR1 MNHNY and CDR2 SVGAGI (reference sequence). V was clipped by 2 bases and J by 2 bases, with 9 bases between them. This CDR3 is 14 amino acids long. The CDR3, as DNA: TGTGCCAGCAGTTACGCAGGACAAAACACTGAAGCTTTCTTT. Its translation: CASSYAGQNTEAFF.

The chain employs TRBV7-2 and TRBJ1-2, with D perhaps TRBD1 (6 bases). The CDR3 has 14 amino acids. The germline V and J ends were trimmed by 6 bases and 4 bases, with 15 bases remaining between them. CDR1 is SGHTA, CDR2 FQGNSA, per germline. The CDR3 loop reads CASSPVGQIYGYTF. CDR3 DNA: TGTGCCAGCAGTCCCGTAGGACAGATCTATGGCTACACCTTC.

The table lists this clone with a few counts. This sequence joins TRBV5-1 and TRBJ1-1, with 7 bases matching TRBD1. The V gene end was trimmed by 2 bases and the J gene end by 5 bases; junction bases not matched to a gene: 6. The length of the CDR3 is 14 residues. The V gene's germline CDR1 is SGHRS and CDR2 YFSETQ. CDR3 in amino acids: CASSFSTGNTEAFF. CDR3 nucleotide sequence: TGCGCCAGCAGCTTTTCGACAGGGAATACTGAAGCTTTCTTT.

This clone appeared a single time. This rearrangement joins TRBV5-1 to TRBJ2-7, with 8 bases that match TRBD2. Germline V gene sequence: CDR1 SGHRS, CDR2 YFSETQ. V lost 2 bases and J lost 1; bases outside the gene matches: 5. The CDR3 has 15 amino acids. The CDR3 loop reads CASSFTGGDSYEQYF. The CDR3 nucleotides are TGCGCCAGCAGCTTTACGGGGGGGGATTCCTACGAGCAGTACTTC. Filled out from reference TRBV5-1 and TRBJ2-7, the complete variable domain reads KAGVTQTPRYLIKTRGQQVTLSCSPISGHRSVSWYQQTPGQGLQFLFEYFSETQRNKGNFPGRFSGRQFSNSRSEMNVSTLELGDSALYLCASSFTGGDSYEQYFGPGTRLTVT.

The rearrangement uses TRBV7-9 and TRBJ2-1, with D possibly being TRBD1 (5 bases). Trimming removed 4 bases at V and 0 bases at J, with 16 bases between. Germline assignment: CDR1 SEHNR and CDR2 FQNEAQ (reference sequence). The CDR3 covers 17 residues. The CDR3 region is CASSSPRAGLSYNEQFF. The CDR3 nucleotides are TGTGCCAGCAGCTCCCCCCGGGCAGGGCTCTCCTACAATGAGCAGTTCTTC.

This clone was detected only once. This chain links TRBV4-3 with TRBJ2-1, with a possible D match to TRBD2 (6 bases). The CDR3 is 16 residues long. Germline values: CDR1 LGHNA, CDR2 YSLEER. Trimming pared 1 base from V and 0 bases from J, leaving 10 bases between. DNA of the CDR3: TGCGCCAGCAGCCAAGCTGGGGACTTCTCCTACAATGAGCAGTTCTTC. This sequence encodes CASSQAGDFSYNEQFF.

A few counts support this clone. This chain joins TRBV7-2 and TRBJ2-2, with 8 bases that match TRBD2. Germline assignment: CDR1 SGHTA and CDR2 FQGNSA. The CDR3 has 16 amino acids. Unmatched junction bases numbered 16, after V lost 9 bases and J lost 7 bases. Here the CDR3 reads CASCEREKWEGGELFF. CDR3 bases: TGTGCCAGTTGTGAGCGGGAGAAGTGGGAGGGCGGGGAGCTGTTTTTT.

The V gene is TRBV7-7, the J gene TRBJ2-2; 11 bases fit TRBD1. Germline lookup yields CDR1 SSHAT and CDR2 FNYEAQ (reference sequence). This CDR3 has 15 residues. Trimming took 6 bases from V and 6 from J; bases not matched to a gene: 6. For the CDR3, the DNA is TGTGCCAGCAGGGCCGGGACAGGGGGGGCCGGGGAGCTGTTTTTT. Translating gives CASRAGTGGAGELFF.

Comment on this clone: This CDR3 is also generated by other DNA sequences in the sample. The DNA for the CDR3 is TGTGCCAGCAGCTTAGCGGGGGCGGTGAACACTGAAGCTTTCTTT. It encodes CASSLAGAVNTEAFF. J is TRBJ1-1 and V is TRBV7-2, with D tentatively TRBD1 (6 bases). V was cut by 0 bases and J by 0 bases, with 8 bases left in between. This CDR3 comprises 15 residues. Germline assignment: CDR1 SGHTA and CDR2 FQGNSA.

This chain joins TRBV5-8 and TRBJ1-4, with D possibly matching TRBD1 (5 bases). The CDR3 contains 14 residues. The V end was cut by 2 bases, the J end by 8 bases, with 13 bases between. Germline V gene lookup returns CDR1 SGHTS and CDR2 YDEGEE. The CDR3 sequence: CASSFGGIGEKLFF. For the CDR3, the DNA is TGTGCCAGCAGCTTCGGGGGAATAGGGGAAAAACTGTTTTTT.

The V call is TRBV5-1, the J call TRBJ2-7; weak D call: TRBD2 (6 bases). The V end was cut by 4 bases, the J end by 6 bases, with 17 bases between. Germline loops: CDR1 SGHRS, CDR2 YFSETQ. The CDR3 runs to 14 residues. The DNA for the CDR3 is TGCGCCAGCAGCCCGCAGACTAGTGCCCGCGAGCAGTACTTC. Its translation: CASSPQTSAREQYF.

Only a few counts were recorded for this clone. This sequence joins TRBV5-6 and TRBJ1-5; 7 bases map to TRBD1. Germline V gene lookup returns CDR1 SGHDT and CDR2 YYEEEE. The CDR3 loop spans 14 amino acids. Losses at the gene ends were 4 bases for V and 4 bases for J; bases not matched to a gene: 5. CDR3 DNA: TGTGCCAGCAGCGCGACAGGGAAAAATCAGCCCCAGCATTTT. Translation gives CASSATGKNQPQHF.

J is TRBJ1-1 and V is TRBV19, with 7 nucleotides matching TRBD1. The germline CDR1 and CDR2 sequences are LNHDA and SQIVND (reference sequence). The CDR3 runs to 13 residues. With 5 bases clipped from V and 13 bases from J, the junction kept 13 bases outside the gene matches. This chain's CDR3 is CASSGAGGRVDFF. The CDR3 DNA sequence: TGTGCCAGTAGTGGGGCAGGGGGTCGAGTGGATTTCTTT.

This clone was detected a few times. The chain employs TRBV2 and TRBJ2-1; a possible D gene is TRBD1 (5 bases). CDR1 SNHLY and CDR2 FYNNEI come from the germline V gene. The CDR3 consists of 12 residues. V was pared by 4 bases and J by 11 bases, with 12 bases between. The CDR3 region has the DNA TGTGCCAGCAGTGTAATGACAGCTCAGCAGTTCTTC. This encodes CASSVMTAQQFF.

The chain uses TRBV9 and TRBJ1-1, with no clear D. This CDR3 region has 12 residues. Germline V lookup: CDR1 SGDLS, CDR2 YYNGEE. Trimming shortened V by 4 bases and J by 5 bases, and 9 bases separated the two germline ends. CDR3 residues: CASSPQRTEAFF. CDR3 DNA: TGTGCCAGCAGCCCCCAGAGGACTGAAGCTTTCTTT.

The V call is TRBV30, the J call TRBJ2-5, with 9 nucleotides matching TRBD2. The germline V gene has CDR1 GTSNPN and CDR2 SVGIG (reference sequence). The CDR3 extends over 16 amino acids. Unmatched junction bases numbered 14, after V lost 2 bases and J lost 7 bases. CDR3 sequence reads: CAWSPWRLAVPGTQYF. The CDR3 region has the DNA TGTGCCTGGAGTCCCTGGAGACTAGCGGTCCCTGGGACCCAGTACTTC.

This clone was detected only a few times. The chain carries TRBV28 and TRBJ1-3; D unclear. V was trimmed by 3 bases and J by 0 bases, leaving 6 bases between them. Germline V gene lookup returns CDR1 MDHEN and CDR2 SYDVKM. There are 14 residues in the CDR3. DNA for the CDR3: TGTGCCAGCAGTTTCGGGTTCTCTGGAAACACCATATATTTT. Translation gives CASSFGFSGNTIYF. Variable domain in full (rest from reference TRBV28 and TRBJ1-3): DVKVTQSSRYLVKRTGEKVFLECVQDMDHENMFWYRQDPGLGLRLIYFSYDVKMKEKGDIPEGYSVSREKKERFSLILESASTNQTSMYLCASSFGFSGNTIYFGEGSWLTVV.

This clone was seen only once. The rearrangement joins TRBV6-6 to TRBJ2-7; 7 bases are shared with TRBD1. Germline V gives CDR1 MNHNY, CDR2 SVGAGI (reference sequence). Trimming took 6 bases from V and 5 from J; bases not matched to a gene: 10. CDR3 length: 14 residues. The chain's CDR3 is CASRPTGRGNEQYF. The CDR3 coding sequence is TGTGCCAGCAGGCCGACAGGGAGAGGAAACGAGCAGTACTTC.